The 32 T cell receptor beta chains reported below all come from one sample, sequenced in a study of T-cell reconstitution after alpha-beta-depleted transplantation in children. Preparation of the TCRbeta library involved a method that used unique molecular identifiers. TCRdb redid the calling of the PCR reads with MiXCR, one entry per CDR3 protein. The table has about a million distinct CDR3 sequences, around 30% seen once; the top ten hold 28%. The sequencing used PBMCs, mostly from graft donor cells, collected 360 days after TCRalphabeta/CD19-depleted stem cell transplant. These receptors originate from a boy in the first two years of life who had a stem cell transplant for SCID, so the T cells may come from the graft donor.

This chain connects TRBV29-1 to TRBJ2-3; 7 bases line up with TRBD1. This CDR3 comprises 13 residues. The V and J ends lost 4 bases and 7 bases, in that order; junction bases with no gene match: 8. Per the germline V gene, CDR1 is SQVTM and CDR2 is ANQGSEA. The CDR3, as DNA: TGCAGCGTTGGGCACAGGGGAAGGAATACGCAGTATTTT. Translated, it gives CSVGHRGRNTQYF.

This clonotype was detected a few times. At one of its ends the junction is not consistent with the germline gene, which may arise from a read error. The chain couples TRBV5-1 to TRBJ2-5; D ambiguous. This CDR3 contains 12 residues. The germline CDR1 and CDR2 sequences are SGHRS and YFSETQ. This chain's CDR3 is CASSLAKETQYF. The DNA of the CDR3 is TGTGCCAGCAGCTTAGCAAAAGAGACCCAGTACTTC.

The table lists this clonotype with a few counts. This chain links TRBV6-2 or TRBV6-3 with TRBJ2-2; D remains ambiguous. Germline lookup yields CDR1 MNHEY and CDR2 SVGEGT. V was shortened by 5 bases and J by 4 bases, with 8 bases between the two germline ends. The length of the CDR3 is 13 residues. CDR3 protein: CASSKTSTGELFF. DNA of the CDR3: TGTGCCAGCAGTAAGACAAGCACCGGGGAGCTGTTTTTT.

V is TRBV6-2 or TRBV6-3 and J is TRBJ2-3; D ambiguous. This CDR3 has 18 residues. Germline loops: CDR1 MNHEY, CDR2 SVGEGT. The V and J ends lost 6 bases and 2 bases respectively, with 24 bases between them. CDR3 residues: CASREFDLVNPYTDTQYF. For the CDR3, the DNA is TGTGCCAGCAGAGAATTTGATTTGGTGAACCCATACACAGATACGCAGTATTTT.

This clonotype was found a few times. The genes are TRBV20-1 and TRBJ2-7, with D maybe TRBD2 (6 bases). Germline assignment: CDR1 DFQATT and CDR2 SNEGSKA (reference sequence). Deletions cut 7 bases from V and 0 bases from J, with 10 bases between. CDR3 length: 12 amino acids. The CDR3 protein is CSGSTSSYEQYF. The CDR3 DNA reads TGCAGTGGGTCGACTAGCTCCTACGAGCAGTACTTC.

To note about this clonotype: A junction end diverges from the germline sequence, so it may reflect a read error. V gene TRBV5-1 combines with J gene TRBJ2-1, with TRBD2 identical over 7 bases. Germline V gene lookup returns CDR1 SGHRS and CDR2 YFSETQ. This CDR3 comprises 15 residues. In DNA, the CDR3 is TGTGCCAGCAGTTTCACGGGGGGATCCTACAATGAGCAGTTCTTC. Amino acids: CASSFTGGSYNEQFF.

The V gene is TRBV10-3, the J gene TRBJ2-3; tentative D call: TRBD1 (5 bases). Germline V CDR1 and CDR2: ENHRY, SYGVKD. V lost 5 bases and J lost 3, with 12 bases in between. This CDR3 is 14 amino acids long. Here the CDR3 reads CAISPGFGTDTQYF. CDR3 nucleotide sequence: TGTGCCATCAGTCCAGGGTTCGGAACAGATACGCAGTATTTT.

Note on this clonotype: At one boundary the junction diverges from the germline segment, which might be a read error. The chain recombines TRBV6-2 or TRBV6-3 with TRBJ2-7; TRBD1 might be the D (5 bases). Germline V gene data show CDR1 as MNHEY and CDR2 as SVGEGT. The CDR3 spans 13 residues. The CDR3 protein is CASSFMTAYGQYF. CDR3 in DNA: TGTGCCAGCAGTTTTATGACAGCCTACGGGCAGTACTTC.

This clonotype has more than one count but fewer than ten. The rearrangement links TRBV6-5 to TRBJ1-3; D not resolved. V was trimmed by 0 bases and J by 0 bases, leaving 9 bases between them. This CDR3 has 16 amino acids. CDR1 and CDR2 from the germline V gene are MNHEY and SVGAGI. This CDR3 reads CASSYSMARSGNTIYF. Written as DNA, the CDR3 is TGTGCCAGCAGTTACTCGATGGCGCGCTCTGGAAACACCATATATTTT.

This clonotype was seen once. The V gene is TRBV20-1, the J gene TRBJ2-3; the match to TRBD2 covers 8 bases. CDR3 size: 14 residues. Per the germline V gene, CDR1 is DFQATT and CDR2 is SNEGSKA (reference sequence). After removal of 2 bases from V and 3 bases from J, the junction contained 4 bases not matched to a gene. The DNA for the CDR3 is TGCAGTGCTAGACAAGCGGGGGTGACAGATACGCAGTATTTT. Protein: CSARQAGVTDTQYF.

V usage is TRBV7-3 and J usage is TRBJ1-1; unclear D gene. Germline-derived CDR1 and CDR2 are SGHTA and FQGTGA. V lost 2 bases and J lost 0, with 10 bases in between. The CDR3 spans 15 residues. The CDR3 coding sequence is TGTGCCAGCAGCTTATTTGAACGGATGAACACTGAAGCTTTCTTT. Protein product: CASSLFERMNTEAFF.

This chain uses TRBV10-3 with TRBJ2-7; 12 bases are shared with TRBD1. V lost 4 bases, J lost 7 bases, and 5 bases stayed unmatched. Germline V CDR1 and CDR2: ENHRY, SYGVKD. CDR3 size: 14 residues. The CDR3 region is CAISVGQGAWEQYF. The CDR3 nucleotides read TGTGCCATCAGTGTGGGACAGGGGGCGTGGGAGCAGTACTTC.

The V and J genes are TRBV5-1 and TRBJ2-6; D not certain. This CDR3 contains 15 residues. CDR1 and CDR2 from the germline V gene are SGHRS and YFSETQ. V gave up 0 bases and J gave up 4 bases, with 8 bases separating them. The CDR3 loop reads CASSLERSGANVLTF. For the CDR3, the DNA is TGCGCCAGCAGCTTGGAACGGTCAGGGGCCAACGTCCTGACTTTC. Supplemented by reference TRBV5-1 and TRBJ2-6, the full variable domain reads KAGVTQTPRYLIKTRGQQVTLSCSPISGHRSVSWYQQTPGQGLQFLFEYFSETQRNKGNFPGRFSGRQFSNSRSEMNVSTLELGDSALYLCASSLERSGANVLTFGAGSRLTVL.

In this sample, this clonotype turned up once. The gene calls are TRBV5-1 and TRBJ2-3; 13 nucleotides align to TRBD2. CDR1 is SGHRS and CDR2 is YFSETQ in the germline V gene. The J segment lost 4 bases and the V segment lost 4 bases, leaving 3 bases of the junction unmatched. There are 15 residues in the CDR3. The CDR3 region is CASSTSGGAPDTQYF. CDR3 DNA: TGCGCCAGCAGCACTAGCGGGGGGGCCCCAGATACGCAGTATTTT.

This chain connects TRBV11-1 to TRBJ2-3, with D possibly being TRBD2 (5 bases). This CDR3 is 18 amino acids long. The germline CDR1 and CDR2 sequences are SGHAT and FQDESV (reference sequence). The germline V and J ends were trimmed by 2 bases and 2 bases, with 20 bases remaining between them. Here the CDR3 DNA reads TGTGCCAGCAGCTTATCGCGATTAGGCGGGCAGAACACAGATACGCAGTATTTT. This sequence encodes CASSLSRLGGQNTDTQYF.

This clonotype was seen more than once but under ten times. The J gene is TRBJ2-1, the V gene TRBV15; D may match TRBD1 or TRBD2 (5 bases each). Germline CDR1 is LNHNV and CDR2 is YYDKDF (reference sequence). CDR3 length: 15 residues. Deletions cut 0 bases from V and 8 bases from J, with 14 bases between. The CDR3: CATSRDRWGFDEQFF. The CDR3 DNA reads TGTGCCACCAGCAGAGATCGGTGGGGGTTCGATGAGCAGTTCTTC.

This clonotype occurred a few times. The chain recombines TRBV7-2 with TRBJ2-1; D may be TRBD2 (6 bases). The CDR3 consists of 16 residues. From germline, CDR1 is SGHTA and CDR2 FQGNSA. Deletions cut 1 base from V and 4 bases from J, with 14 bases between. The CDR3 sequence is CASSLVGSRPYNEQFF. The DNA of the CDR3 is TGTGCCAGCAGCTTAGTCGGGAGTCGGCCATACAATGAGCAGTTCTTC. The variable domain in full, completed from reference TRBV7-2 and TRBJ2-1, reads GAGVSQSPSNKVTEKGKDVELRCDPISGHTALYWYRQSLGQGLEFLIYFQGNSAPDKSGLPSDRFSAERTGGSVSTLTIQRTQQEDSAVYLCASSLVGSRPYNEQFFGPGTRLTVL.

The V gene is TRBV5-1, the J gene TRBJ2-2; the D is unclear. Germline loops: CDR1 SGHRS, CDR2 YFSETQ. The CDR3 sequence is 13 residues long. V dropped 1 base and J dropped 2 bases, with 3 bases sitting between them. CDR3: CASSLYNTGELFF. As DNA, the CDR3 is TGCGCCAGCAGCTTGTACAACACCGGGGAGCTGTTTTTT.

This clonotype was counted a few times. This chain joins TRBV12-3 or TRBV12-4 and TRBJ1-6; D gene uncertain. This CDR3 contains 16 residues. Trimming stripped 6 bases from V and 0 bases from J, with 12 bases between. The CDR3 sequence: CASRLTGNSYNSPLHF. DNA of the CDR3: TGTGCCAGCAGACTTACCGGGAACTCCTATAATTCACCCCTCCACTTT.

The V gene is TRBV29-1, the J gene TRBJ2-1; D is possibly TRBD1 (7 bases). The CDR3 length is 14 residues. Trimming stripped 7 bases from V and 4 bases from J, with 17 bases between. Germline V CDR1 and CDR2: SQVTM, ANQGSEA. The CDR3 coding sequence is TGCAGCGCCCGACAGGGACTGATTTACAATGAGCAGTTCTTC. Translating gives CSARQGLIYNEQFF.

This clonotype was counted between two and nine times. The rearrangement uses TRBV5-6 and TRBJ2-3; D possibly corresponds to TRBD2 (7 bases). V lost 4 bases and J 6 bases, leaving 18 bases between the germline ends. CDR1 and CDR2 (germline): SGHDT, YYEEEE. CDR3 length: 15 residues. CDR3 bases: TGTGCCAGCAGCCGACGGGGACACGGGGGGGATACGCAGTATTTT. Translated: CASSRRGHGGDTQYF. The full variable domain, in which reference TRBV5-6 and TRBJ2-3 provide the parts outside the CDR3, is DAGVTQSPTHLIKTRGQQVTLRCSPKSGHDTVSWYQQALGQGPQFIFQYYEEEERQRGNFPDRFSGHQFPNYSSELNVNALLLGDSALYLCASSRRGHGGDTQYFGPGTRLTVL.

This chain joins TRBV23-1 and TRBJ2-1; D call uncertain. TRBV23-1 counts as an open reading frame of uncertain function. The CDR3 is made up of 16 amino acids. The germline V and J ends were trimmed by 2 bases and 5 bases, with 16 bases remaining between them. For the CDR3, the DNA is TGCGCCAGCAGTCAACTCCAGTCGCAATTGCACAATGAGCAGTTCTTC. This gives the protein CASSQLQSQLHNEQFF.

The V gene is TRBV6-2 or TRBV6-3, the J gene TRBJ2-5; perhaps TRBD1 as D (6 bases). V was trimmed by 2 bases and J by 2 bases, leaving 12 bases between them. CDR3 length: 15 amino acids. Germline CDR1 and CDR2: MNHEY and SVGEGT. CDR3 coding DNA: TGTGCCAGCAGTTACACGGGACATAGGCAAGAGACCCAGTACTTC. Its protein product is CASSYTGHRQETQYF.

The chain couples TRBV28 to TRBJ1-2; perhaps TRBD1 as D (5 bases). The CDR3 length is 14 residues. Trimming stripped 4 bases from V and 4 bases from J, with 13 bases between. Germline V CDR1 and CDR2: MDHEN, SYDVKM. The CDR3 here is CASSYGEGVYGYTF. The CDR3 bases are TGTGCCAGCAGTTATGGGGAAGGGGTCTATGGCTACACCTTC.

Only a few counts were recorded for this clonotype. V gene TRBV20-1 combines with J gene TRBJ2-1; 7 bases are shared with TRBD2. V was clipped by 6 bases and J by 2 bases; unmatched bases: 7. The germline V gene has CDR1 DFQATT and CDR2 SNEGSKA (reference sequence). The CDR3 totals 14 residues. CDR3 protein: CSAFRDYTYNEQFF. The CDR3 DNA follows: TGCAGTGCCTTCCGGGACTACACCTACAATGAGCAGTTCTTC.

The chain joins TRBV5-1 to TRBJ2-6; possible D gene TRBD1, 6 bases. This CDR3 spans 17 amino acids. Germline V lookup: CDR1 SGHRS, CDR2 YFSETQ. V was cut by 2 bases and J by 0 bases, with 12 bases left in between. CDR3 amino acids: CASSLTGSISGANVLTF. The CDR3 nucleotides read TGCGCCAGCAGCTTAACAGGGAGTATCTCTGGGGCCAACGTCCTGACTTTC. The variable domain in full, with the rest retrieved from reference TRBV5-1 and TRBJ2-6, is KAGVTQTPRYLIKTRGQQVTLSCSPISGHRSVSWYQQTPGQGLQFLFEYFSETQRNKGNFPGRFSGRQFSNSRSEMNVSTLELGDSALYLCASSLTGSISGANVLTFGAGSRLTVL.

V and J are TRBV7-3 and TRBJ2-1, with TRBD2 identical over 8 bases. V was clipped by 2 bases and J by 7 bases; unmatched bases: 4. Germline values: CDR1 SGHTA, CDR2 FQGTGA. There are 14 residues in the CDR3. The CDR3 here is CASSLSGGLNEQFF. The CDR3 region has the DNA TGTGCCAGCAGCTTATCGGGGGGGCTGAATGAGCAGTTCTTC. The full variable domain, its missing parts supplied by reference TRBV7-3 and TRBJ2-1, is GAGVSQTPSNKVTEKGKYVELRCDPISGHTALYWYRQSLGQGPEFLIYFQGTGAADDSGLPNDRFFAVRPEGSVSTLKIQRTERGDSAVYLCASSLSGGLNEQFFGPGTRLTVL.

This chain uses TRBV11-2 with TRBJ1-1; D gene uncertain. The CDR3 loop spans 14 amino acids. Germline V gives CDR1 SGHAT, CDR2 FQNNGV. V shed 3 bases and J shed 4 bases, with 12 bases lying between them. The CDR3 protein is CASSFGFTVTEAFF. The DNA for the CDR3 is TGTGCCAGCAGCTTCGGCTTTACAGTCACTGAAGCTTTCTTT.

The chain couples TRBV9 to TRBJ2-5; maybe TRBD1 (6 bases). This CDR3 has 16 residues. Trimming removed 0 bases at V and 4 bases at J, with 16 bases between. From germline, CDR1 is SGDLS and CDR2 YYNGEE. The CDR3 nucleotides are TGTGCCAGCAGCGTAGAGACAGGCCGGCACGGAGAGACCCAGTACTTC. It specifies CASSVETGRHGETQYF.

The CDR3 here is CATSRDFVNTEAFF. CDR3 bases: TGTGCCACCAGCAGAGATTTCGTTAACACTGAAGCTTTCTTT. V usage is TRBV15 and J usage is TRBJ1-1; D gene uncertain. Trimming left V 0 bases short and J 2 bases short, with 7 bases between. Looked up from germline, CDR1 is LNHNV and CDR2 is YYDKDF (reference sequence). This CDR3 spans 14 amino acids. Complete variable domain (other parts from reference TRBV15 and TRBJ1-1): DAMVIQNPRYQVTQFGKPVTLSCSQTLNHNVMYWYQQKSSQAPKLLFHYYDKDFNNEADTPDNFQSRRPNTSFCFLDIRSPGLGDTAMYLCATSRDFVNTEAFFGQGTRLTVV.

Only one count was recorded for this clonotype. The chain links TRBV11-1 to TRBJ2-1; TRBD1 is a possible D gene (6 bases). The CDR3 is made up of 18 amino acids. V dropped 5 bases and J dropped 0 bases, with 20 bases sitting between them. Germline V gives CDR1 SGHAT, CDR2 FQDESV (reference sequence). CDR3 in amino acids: CASSPPGVLGPSYNEQFF. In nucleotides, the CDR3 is TGTGCCAGCAGCCCTCCAGGGGTGTTGGGACCCTCCTACAATGAGCAGTTCTTC.

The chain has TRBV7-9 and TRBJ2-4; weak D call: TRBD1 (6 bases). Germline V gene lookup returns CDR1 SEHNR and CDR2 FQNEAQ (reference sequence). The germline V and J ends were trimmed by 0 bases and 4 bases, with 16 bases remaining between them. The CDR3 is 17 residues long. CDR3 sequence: CASSLAAVGADKNIQYF. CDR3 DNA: TGTGCCAGCAGCTTAGCCGCCGTGGGGGCGGATAAAAACATTCAGTACTTC.